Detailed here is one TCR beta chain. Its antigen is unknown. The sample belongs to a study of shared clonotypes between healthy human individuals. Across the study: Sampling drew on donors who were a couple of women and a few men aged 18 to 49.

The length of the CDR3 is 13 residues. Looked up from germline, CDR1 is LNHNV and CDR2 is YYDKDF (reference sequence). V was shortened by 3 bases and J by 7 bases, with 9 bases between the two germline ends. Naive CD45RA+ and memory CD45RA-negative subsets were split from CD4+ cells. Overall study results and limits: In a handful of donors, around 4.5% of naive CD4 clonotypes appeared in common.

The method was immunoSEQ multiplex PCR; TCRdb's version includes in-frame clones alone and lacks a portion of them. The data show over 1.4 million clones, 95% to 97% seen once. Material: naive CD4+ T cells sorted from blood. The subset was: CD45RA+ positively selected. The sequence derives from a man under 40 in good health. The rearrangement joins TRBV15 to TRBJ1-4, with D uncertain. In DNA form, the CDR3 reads TGTGCCACCAGCAGGTCCGGCGGTGAAAAACTGTTTTTT. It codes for CATSRSGGEKLFF.